The clone carrying this TCR beta chain showed up just a few times. Generated by immunoSEQ multiplex PCR, the TCRdb table keeps only in-frame clones and is missing some. The repertoire holds 20,000 to 25,000 clones, with almost 75% as singletons. The data derive from a study of T cells after posttransplantation cyclophosphamide. The related graft donor's blood sample was taken on the day of bone marrow donation. This CDR3 is 14 amino acids long. Between the trimmed V and J ends, which lost 9 bases and 0 bases, there was a span of 15 bases. Germline V gene sequence: CDR1 ENHRY, CDR2 SYGVKD. The sequenced sample consisted of memory CD4+ T cells sorted from PBMCs. This clonotype was obtained from a woman aged 60 to 75 in good health, CMV-negative, and a related stem cell transplant donor. The chain carries TRBV10-3 and TRBJ2-7; D possibly corresponds to TRBD2 (5 bases). DNA for the CDR3: TGTGCCATAAGCAAACTAGGCTTCTCCTACGAGCAGTACTTC. Translated: CAISKLGFSYEQYF.